This record covers a single T cell receptor beta chain. Its antigen remains undetermined. No base qualities exist here, and no much larger clone lies one base off it. This entry belongs to a study of blood T cell repertoires in COVID-19 (dated by TCRdb to about 2020). About the full investigation: Collaborator samples came from the United States, Italy and Spain and covered acute and convalescent phases of COVID-19. The material from the prospective study consisted of cDNA or gDNA derived from T cells, B-cell-depleted T cells, or PBMCs. Subjects who had been exposed to COVID-19, were actively infected with it, or had recovered from it provided the deeply sampled blood TCRbeta repertoires that made up the dataset. The repertoires were released in a freely available public database meant as a resource for research on the immune response to SARS-CoV-2. The samples were drawn from the first 160 participants of the ongoing ImmuneRACE study and from more than 1,000 subjects provided by 6 global collaborators. Sample metadata almost always included a de-identified subject ID, COVID-19 status, age in years and sex. Where HLA class I and class II types were available, the types were taken from metadata supplied by the sample provider, not from assay-based typing.

CDR1 and CDR2, per the germline V gene (reference sequence), are LNHDA and SQIVND. From V the trimming removes 2 bases and from J it removes 11 bases, while the gene matches leave 10 bases of the junction unaccounted for. The CDR3 has 14 amino acids, counting the end cysteine and phenylalanine. The DNA shown is the 42-base CDR3, in frame from base 1. At one collaborating source in Seattle, patients were enrolled during active infection and were followed longitudinally through the course of disease. Whole blood was collected in K2EDTA tubes by collaborating institutions according to the institutions' own protocols. Collaborator samples were shipped for TCRbeta analysis as frozen whole blood, isolated PBMCs, or DNA extracted from either sample type. On the study overall, not on this receptor specifically: The quantity of clinical and demographic metadata differed by source and by participant and was supplied without curation.

The immunoSEQ Assay, a bias-controlled multiplex PCR, was used to amplify TCRbeta CDR3 regions from genomic DNA. Regarding the original processing steps: The number of nucleated cells in each sample was estimated from the amplification of reference gene primers within the assay. Sequence reads were collapsed and filtered to measure the absolute abundance of every unique TCRbeta CDR3 rearrangement. For each sample, productive Simpson clonality was calculated as the square root of Simpson's diversity index across productive rearrangements. TCRdb stores this immuneACCESS table with in-frame sequences only. Part of the clones is absent; in the studies checked, under half of the shortfall reflects unresolved V genes, and no reason is known for the rest. Clonal size and the V and J genes are those of that table, whereas D and trimming came from the DNA. The sample table lists approximately 240,000 clones, about 93% of them with a count of one. The ten largest make up 0.83% of the sample.

The clonotype comes from a man under 40 with COVID-19, enrolled during active disease. The chain was built from TRBV19 and TRBJ1-1; TRBD1 aligns with 8 central bases. The sequencing sample was made of peripheral blood. The CDR3 region reads CASSISLTGAGAFF. The DNA sequence is as follows: TGTGCCAGTAGTATATCTTTGACAGGGGCTGGGGCTTTCTTT.